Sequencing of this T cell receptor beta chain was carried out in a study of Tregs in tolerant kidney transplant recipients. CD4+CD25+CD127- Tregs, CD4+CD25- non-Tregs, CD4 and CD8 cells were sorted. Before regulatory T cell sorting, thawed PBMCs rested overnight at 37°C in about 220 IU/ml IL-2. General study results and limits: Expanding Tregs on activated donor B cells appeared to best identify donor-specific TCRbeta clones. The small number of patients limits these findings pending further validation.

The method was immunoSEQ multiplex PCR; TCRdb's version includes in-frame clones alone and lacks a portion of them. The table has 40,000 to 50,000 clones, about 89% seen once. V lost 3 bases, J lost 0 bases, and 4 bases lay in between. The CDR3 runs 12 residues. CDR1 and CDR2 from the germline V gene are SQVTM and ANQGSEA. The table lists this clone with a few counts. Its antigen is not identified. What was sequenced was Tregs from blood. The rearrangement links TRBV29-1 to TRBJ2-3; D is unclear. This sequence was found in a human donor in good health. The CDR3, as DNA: TGCAGCGTTGACCCTAGCACAGATACGCAGTATTTT. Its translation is CSVDPSTDTQYF.